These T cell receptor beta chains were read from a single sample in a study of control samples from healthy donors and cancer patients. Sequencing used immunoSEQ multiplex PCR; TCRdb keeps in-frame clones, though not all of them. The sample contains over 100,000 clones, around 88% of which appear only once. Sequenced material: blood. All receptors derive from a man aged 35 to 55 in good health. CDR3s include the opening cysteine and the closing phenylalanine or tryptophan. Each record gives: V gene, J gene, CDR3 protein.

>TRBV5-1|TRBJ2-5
CASRPSGGHQETQYF
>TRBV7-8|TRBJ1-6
CASSFTWLQGGSPLHF
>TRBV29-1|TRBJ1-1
CSVPEGGSTEAFF
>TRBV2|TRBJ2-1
CASEAGLAGNNEQFF
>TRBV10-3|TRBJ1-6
CAISEFPGQGSDNSPLHF
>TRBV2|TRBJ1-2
CASSDGWTINYGYTF
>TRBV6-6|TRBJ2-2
CASSRLWGTGVGTGELFF
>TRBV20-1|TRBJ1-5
CSASGGVASNQPQHF
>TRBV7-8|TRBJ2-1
CASSPSTSGGNEQFF
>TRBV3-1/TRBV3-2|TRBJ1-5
CASSGRGNQPQHF
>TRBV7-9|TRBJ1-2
CASSLASWTEPYGYTF
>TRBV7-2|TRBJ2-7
CASSGARGPYEQYF
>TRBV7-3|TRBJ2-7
CASSLTTRSEQYF
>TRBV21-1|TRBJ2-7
CASSKDRSSYEQYF
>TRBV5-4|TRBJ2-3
CASSTSGTPSTDTQYF
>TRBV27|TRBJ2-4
CASQEEGRAAKNIQYF
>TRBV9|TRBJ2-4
CASSVDWGQPNIQYF